A single sample is the source of the 27 T cell receptor beta chains below, sequenced in a study of shared clonotypes between healthy human individuals. The repertoire was sequenced with immunoSEQ multiplex PCR; TCRdb's copy has only in-frame clones and lacks some. The sample carries about 1 million clones, around 75% recorded once. Sequencing was performed on memory CD4+ T cells sorted from blood. Subset: CD45RA-negative fraction. Receptors originate from a man between 18 and 35 years old in good health.

The V and J genes are TRBV7-9 and TRBJ2-5, with D perhaps TRBD1 (5 bases). Germline V CDR1 and CDR2: SEHNR, FQNEAQ (reference sequence). This CDR3 has 15 residues. Trimming stripped 5 bases from V and 0 bases from J, with 13 bases between. The CDR3: CASSPQTEYQETQYF. CDR3 in DNA: TGTGCCAGCAGCCCTCAGACAGAGTACCAAGAGACCCAGTACTTC. Full variable domain (missing parts from reference TRBV7-9 and TRBJ2-5): DTGVSQNPRHKITKRGQNVTFRCDPISEHNRLYWYRQTLGQGPEFLTYFQNEAQLEKSRLLSDRFSAERPKGSFSTLEIQRTEQGDSAMYLCASSPQTEYQETQYFGPGTRLLVL.

The chain joins TRBV5-1 to TRBJ2-1; TRBD2 matches 11 bases. V was pared by 4 bases and J by 4 bases, with 4 bases of the junction left unmatched. CDR3 length equals 15 residues. Germline CDR1 SGHRS, CDR2 YFSETQ. The CDR3 DNA is TGCGCCAGCAGCCGTAGCGGGAGGGAGTACAATGAGCAGTTCTTC. Encoded protein: CASSRSGREYNEQFF. The full variable domain, in which reference TRBV5-1 and TRBJ2-1 provide the parts outside the CDR3, is KAGVTQTPRYLIKTRGQQVTLSCSPISGHRSVSWYQQTPGQGLQFLFEYFSETQRNKGNFPGRFSGRQFSNSRSEMNVSTLELGDSALYLCASSRSGREYNEQFFGPGTRLTVL.

The chain joins TRBV5-4 to TRBJ1-2, with a weak D call TRBD1 (6 bases). Trimming pared 3 bases from V and 2 bases from J, leaving 14 bases between. This CDR3 has 15 amino acids. From germline, CDR1 is SGHNT and CDR2 YYREEE (reference sequence). This CDR3 reads CASSSGKTGNYGYTF. The CDR3 DNA follows: TGTGCCAGCAGCTCTGGTAAAACAGGGAACTATGGCTACACCTTC.

The chain links TRBV5-8 to TRBJ2-7; maybe TRBD1 (6 bases). V lost 0 bases and J lost 1, with 11 bases in between. The CDR3 is made up of 15 amino acids. The germline CDR1 and CDR2 sequences are SGHTS and YDEGEE. The CDR3 DNA is TGTGCCAGCAGCTTGGACGTCAGGGGATCCTACGAGCAGTACTTC. Protein product: CASSLDVRGSYEQYF.

This chain joins TRBV18 and TRBJ2-1; perhaps TRBD1 as D (5 bases). The germline V gene has CDR1 KGHSH and CDR2 LQKENI. The CDR3 sequence is 13 residues long. Trimming removed 7 bases from V and 6 bases from J, with 13 bases in between. The CDR3 region is CASCFQGGNEQFF. For the CDR3, the DNA is TGTGCCAGCTGCTTCCAGGGCGGCAATGAGCAGTTCTTC.

The chain is built from TRBV6-1 and TRBJ2-1; 11 positions agree with TRBD2. Germline V lookup: CDR1 MNHNS, CDR2 SASEGT. The CDR3 covers 14 residues. V lost 1 base to trimming and J lost 12 bases; unmatched junction nucleotides: 5. CDR3 sequence (DNA): TGTGCCAGCAGTGAAGTAGCGGGGGGGGTCAGGCAGTTCTTC. This codes for CASSEVAGGVRQFF.

This clone appeared a few times. The chain carries TRBV5-6 and TRBJ1-3; 9 bases match TRBD1. The junction had 6 bases not matched to a gene; V was cut back by 5 bases and J by 0 bases. The CDR3 length is 16 residues. Germline values: CDR1 SGHDT, CDR2 YYEEEE. The CDR3 reads CASSSMTGGSGNTIYF. DNA for the CDR3: TGTGCCAGCAGTTCTATGACAGGGGGCTCTGGAAACACCATATATTTT.

V gene TRBV7-2 combines with J gene TRBJ2-1; 10 bases match TRBD2. Per the germline V gene, CDR1 is SGHTA and CDR2 is FQGNSA. Trimming cost V 1 base and J 7 bases; bases outside gene matches: 7. The CDR3 is 16 residues long. The CDR3 is CASSLVWLAGVNEQFF. The CDR3 nucleotides read TGTGCCAGCAGCTTAGTTTGGCTAGCGGGAGTAAATGAGCAGTTCTTC.

The chain carries TRBV19 and TRBJ2-5; no clear D gene. This CDR3 contains 13 residues. CDR1 LNHDA and CDR2 SQIVND come from the germline V gene (reference sequence). V lost 10 bases and J lost 5, with 17 bases in between. CDR3 protein: CATKANMRETQYF. The CDR3 nucleotides are TGTGCCACCAAAGCGAACATGAGGGAGACCCAGTACTTC.

This clone was observed a few times. At the DNA level, this CDR3 is encoded by other sequences in the same sample as well. The rearrangement links TRBV15 to TRBJ1-5; D may be TRBD1 (5 bases). Trimming left V 0 bases short and J 2 bases short, with 5 bases between. This CDR3 comprises 14 residues. Germline CDR1 reads LNHNV; CDR2 reads YYDKDF (reference sequence). CDR3 DNA sequence: TGTGCCACCAGCAGAGAGACAGGCAATCAGCCCCAGCATTTT. Translated: CATSRETGNQPQHF.

The chain links TRBV5-6 to TRBJ1-1; TRBD1 matches at 11 bases. J lost 6 bases, V lost 2 bases, and 6 bases had no gene match. The CDR3 is 15 residues long. CDR1 and CDR2 from the germline V gene are SGHDT and YYEEEE. The CDR3 DNA reads TGTGCCAGCAGCTTTATGGGACAGGGGGTCGCTGAAGCTTTCTTT. Protein product: CASSFMGQGVAEAFF.

In its sample, this clone was seen a few times. The chain combines TRBV29-1 with TRBJ1-3; no clear D. Between the trimmed V and J ends, which lost 4 bases and 0 bases, there was a span of 7 bases. Germline loops: CDR1 SQVTM, CDR2 ANQGSEA. The CDR3 totals 13 residues. The CDR3 here is CSVVTDSGNTIYF. DNA of the CDR3: TGCAGCGTTGTCACAGACTCTGGAAACACCATATATTTT.

The rearrangement links TRBV7-2 to TRBJ2-1; D not certain. This CDR3 spans 14 amino acids. The germline V gene encodes CDR1 SGHTA and CDR2 FQGNSA. V lost 2 bases and J 6 bases, leaving 11 bases between the germline ends. The CDR3 region is CASSLRLTFNEQFF. The CDR3 coding sequence is TGTGCCAGCAGCTTACGTCTCACGTTCAATGAGCAGTTCTTC.

The chain joins TRBV6-1 to TRBJ2-7; D not certain. The CDR3 extends over 11 amino acids. Per germline, CDR1 MNHNS and CDR2 SASEGT. V lost 5 bases, J lost 8 bases, and 10 bases lay in between. CDR3 nucleotide sequence: TGTGCCAGCAGTTACATGCGACAGCAGTACTTC. Its translation: CASSYMRQQYF.

The gene calls are TRBV4-3 and TRBJ2-7; D perhaps matches TRBD2 (5 bases). Deletions cut 4 bases from V and 1 base from J, with 14 bases between. The CDR3 covers 15 residues. Per the germline V gene, CDR1 is LGHNA and CDR2 is YSLEER. CDR3 sequence: CASSRSGVQSYEQYF. CDR3 sequence (DNA): TGCGCCAGCAGCCGGAGCGGAGTCCAATCCTACGAGCAGTACTTC.

The chain combines TRBV6-1 with TRBJ2-3, with 7 bases that match TRBD2. The CDR3 is 13 amino acids. V was clipped by 10 bases and J by 2 bases; unmatched bases: 6. CDR1 MNHNS and CDR2 SASEGT come from the germline V gene. CDR3 sequence reads: CAIPGLNTDTQYF. CDR3 DNA sequence: TGTGCCATCCCGGGACTAAACACAGATACGCAGTATTTT.

V gene TRBV29-1 combines with J gene TRBJ2-7; a weak D match, TRBD2 (5 bases). The CDR3 is made up of 12 amino acids. Trimming removed 7 bases from V and 5 bases from J, with 15 bases in between. CDR1 SQVTM and CDR2 ANQGSEA come from the germline V gene. CDR3 sequence reads: CSAEGGMNEQYF. CDR3 DNA sequence: TGCAGCGCCGAGGGCGGCATGAACGAGCAGTACTTC.

This clone was recorded at least ten times. The chain joins TRBV6-5 to TRBJ2-7, with 8 bases identical to TRBD1. The CDR3 extends over 15 amino acids. Germline CDR1 MNHEY, CDR2 SVGAGI. With 5 bases clipped from V and 6 bases from J, the junction kept 12 bases outside the gene matches. For the CDR3, the DNA is TGTGCCAGCAGTCCTGGACAGGGACGACCGCGCGAGCAGTACTTC. Its protein product is CASSPGQGRPREQYF.

This chain links TRBV6-1 with TRBJ2-7; 12 bases line up with TRBD2. J gave up 4 bases and V 2 bases, and 3 bases lay outside the gene matches. CDR1 and CDR2 (germline): MNHNS, SASEGT. The CDR3 spans 15 residues. The CDR3 region has the DNA TGTGCCAGCAGTGAATTGACTAGCGGGGGTTACGAGCAGTACTTC. It specifies CASSELTSGGYEQYF.

This clone was counted a single time. The chain employs TRBV19 and TRBJ2-1, with D maybe TRBD2 (6 bases). CDR3 size: 15 residues. The germline gives CDR1 LNHDA, CDR2 SQIVND (reference sequence). The V and J ends lost 7 bases and 0 bases respectively, with 13 bases between them. CDR3 sequence: CASNPGLSSYNEQFF. The CDR3 DNA reads TGTGCCAGTAACCCGGGACTGAGCTCCTACAATGAGCAGTTCTTC. Filled out from reference TRBV19 and TRBJ2-1, the complete variable domain reads DGGITQSPKYLFRKEGQNVTLSCEQNLNHDAMYWYRQDPGQGLRLIYYSQIVNDFQKGDIAEGYSVSREKKESFPLTVTSAQKNPTAFYLCASNPGLSSYNEQFFGPGTRLTVL.

The count of this clone is one. The gene calls are TRBV6-4 and TRBJ2-1; 9 bases line up with TRBD1. Germline lookup yields CDR1 MRHNA and CDR2 SNTAGT. The junction had 7 bases not matched to a gene; V was cut back by 4 bases and J by 9 bases. This CDR3 is built from 14 residues. The CDR3 sequence is CASSADRGRVEQFF. For the CDR3, the DNA is TGTGCCAGCAGTGCGGACAGGGGACGGGTTGAGCAGTTCTTC.

This chain links TRBV4-1 with TRBJ2-3; D unresolved. This CDR3 comprises 16 residues. The germline V gene has CDR1 MGHRA and CDR2 YSYEKL. Trimming left V 0 bases short and J 6 bases short, with 16 bases between. CDR3 bases: TGCGCCAGCAGCCAAGATGGGATACCTCGGCGCGATACGCAGTATTTT. This codes for CASSQDGIPRRDTQYF.

The gene calls are TRBV18 and TRBJ1-1; tentative D call: TRBD1 (5 bases). V was cut by 4 bases and J by 1 base, with 10 bases left in between. Per germline, CDR1 KGHSH and CDR2 LQKENI. The CDR3 is 14 amino acids. DNA of the CDR3: TGTGCCAGCTCACAAGGGACGGCGAACACTGAAGCTTTCTTT. This translates into CASSQGTANTEAFF.

A word on this clone: The same CDR3 arises from other DNA sequences in this sample as well. The V gene is TRBV19, the J gene TRBJ2-7; D possibly uses TRBD1 or TRBD2 (5 bases each). V was cut by 5 bases and J by 0 bases, with 11 bases left in between. CDR3 length equals 14 residues. In germline, CDR1 is LNHDA, CDR2 SQIVND (reference sequence). The CDR3 sequence is CASSARDGSYEQYF. For the CDR3, the DNA is TGTGCCAGTAGTGCCCGGGACGGCTCCTACGAGCAGTACTTC. The whole variable domain, filled in from reference TRBV19 and TRBJ2-7, reads DGGITQSPKYLFRKEGQNVTLSCEQNLNHDAMYWYRQDPGQGLRLIYYSQIVNDFQKGDIAEGYSVSREKKESFPLTVTSAQKNPTAFYLCASSARDGSYEQYFGPGTRLTVT.

With respect to this clone: Other DNA variants within this sample encode the same CDR3. The V gene is TRBV12-5, the J gene TRBJ2-2; D assignment may be TRBD1 or TRBD2 (5 bases each). The CDR3 spans 14 residues. Trimming removed 5 bases at V and 2 bases at J, with 9 bases between. Germline V gives CDR1 LGHNT, CDR2 FRNRAP. CDR3 bases: TGTGCTAGTGGTAGGGACCGTAACACCGGGGAGCTGTTTTTT. This translates into CASGRDRNTGELFF.

The chain employs TRBV5-1 and TRBJ2-2; no firm D call. The CDR3 extends over 13 amino acids. Between the trimmed V and J ends, which lost 4 bases and 6 bases, there was a span of 10 bases. Germline lookup yields CDR1 SGHRS and CDR2 YFSETQ. CDR3 region: CASSARSPGELFF. Written as DNA, the CDR3 is TGCGCCAGCAGCGCCAGGTCCCCCGGGGAGCTGTTTTTT.

The J gene is TRBJ2-1, the V gene TRBV27; D assignment may be TRBD1 or TRBD2 (5 bases each). CDR1 and CDR2 from the germline V gene are MNHEY and SMNVEV (reference sequence). The V end lost 5 bases, the J end lost 9 bases, and 20 bases lay between the germline ends. The CDR3 totals 15 residues. The CDR3 sequence: CASSPSGTLTREQFF. For the CDR3, the DNA is TGTGCCAGCAGTCCCTCCGGGACCCTGACACGTGAGCAGTTCTTC.